These 8 T cell receptor beta chains share one sample of origin, sequenced in a study of Graves' ophthalmopathy and Graves' hyperthyroidism. Using RNA transcripts, the TCR beta CDR3 regions were amplified. RT-PCR with HTBI primers came first, then second-round multiplex PCR. TCRdb analysed the multiplex PCR reads with MiXCR anew, one entry per CDR3 protein. The table lists roughly 160,000 distinct CDR3 sequences, around two fifths of them singletons. Specimen: peripheral blood. These receptors were taken from a man aged 25-45 years with Graves' ophthalmopathy.

The V gene is TRBV11-2, the J gene TRBJ2-2, with 7 positions matching TRBD2. Germline V lookup: CDR1 SGHAT, CDR2 FQNNGV. The CDR3 has 17 residues. J gave up 2 bases and V 1 base, and 7 bases lay outside the gene matches. The CDR3 nucleotides read TGTGCCAGCAGCTTAGTCCCAGCGGGACTAAACACCGGGGAGCTGTTTTTT. This translates into CASSLVPAGLNTGELFF.

This clonotype was observed many times. V is TRBV4-1 and J is TRBJ2-7; 11 bases map to TRBD2. V trimming: 2 bases; J trimming: 0 bases; junction bases outside the gene matches: 3. CDR3 size: 16 residues. Germline V lookup: CDR1 MGHRA, CDR2 YSYEKL. In nucleotides, the CDR3 is TGCGCCAGCAGCCAAATGACTAGCGGGACCTCCTACGAGCAGTACTTC. It translates to CASSQMTSGTSYEQYF.

The CDR3 DNA reads as TGTGCCAGCAGCCGCCAGGACCGTCACGAGCAGTACTTC. Its protein is CASSRQDRHEQYF. The chain couples TRBV28 to TRBJ2-7; D unresolved. V was clipped by 6 bases and J by 5 bases, with 14 bases between them. From germline, CDR1 is MDHEN and CDR2 SYDVKM. There are 13 residues in the CDR3.

This clonotype has just a few counts. The chain couples TRBV19 to TRBJ1-2, with 8 bases aligning to TRBD1. Germline CDR1 LNHDA, CDR2 SQIVND (reference sequence). J was trimmed by 5 bases and V by 3 bases; bases with no gene match: 8. The CDR3 loop spans 15 amino acids. The CDR3 nucleotides read TGTGCCAGTAGTATGGAGTGGACAGGGATTTATGGCTACACCTTC. Translation gives CASSMEWTGIYGYTF.

The table lists this clonotype with a count of one. The chain couples TRBV12-3 or TRBV12-4 to TRBJ2-6; D possibly corresponds to TRBD1 (5 bases). The V and J ends lost 4 bases and 1 base respectively, with 20 bases between them. The CDR3 extends over 19 amino acids. The CDR3 region has the DNA TGTGCCAGCAGTTCCCCCCCCAGGGATGTGTTTTCTGGGGCCAACGTCCTGACTTTC. Translation gives CASSSPPRDVFSGANVLTF.

This clonotype was found many times. DNA of the CDR3: TGTGCCAGCACCCGCGGTGGGACAAACCAAGAGACCCAGTACTTC. This sequence encodes CASTRGGTNQETQYF. This chain joins TRBV12-3 or TRBV12-4 and TRBJ2-5; a possible D gene is TRBD1 (6 bases). The CDR3 loop spans 15 amino acids. Between the trimmed V and J ends, which lost 7 bases and 0 bases, there was a span of 15 bases.

This clonotype was detected a few times. The J gene is TRBJ1-2, the V gene TRBV7-2; TRBD1 matches 7 bases. CDR3 length: 13 residues. Germline values: CDR1 SGHTA, CDR2 FQGNSA. The junction had 4 bases not matched to a gene; V was cut back by 5 bases and J by 4 bases. The CDR3 nucleotides read TGTGCCAGCAGCCTGGGACAGCTCTATGGCTACACCTTC. Amino acids: CASSLGQLYGYTF.

This clonotype occurred many times. This chain connects TRBV30 to TRBJ2-2; D remains ambiguous. CDR1 GTSNPN and CDR2 SVGIG come from the germline V gene (reference sequence). The CDR3 is 11 residues long. Trimming took 4 bases from V and 5 from J, leaving 5 bases between them. DNA of the CDR3: TGTGCCTGGACCCAAACCGGGGAGCTGTTTTTT. Amino acid sequence: CAWTQTGELFF.